A single sample gave rise to the 28 T cell receptor beta chains below, sequenced in a study of Ad26.COV2.S vaccination and SARS-CoV-2 variants. Sample treatment: some 20 received Ad26.COV2.S at low or high dose, single or two shots; roughly 5 received placebo; per-sample allocation not given. The study sampled participants on day 63 after the first vaccine or placebo injection. Sequenced by immunoSEQ multiplex PCR; TCRdb stores in-frame clones only, minus some. The sample has about 680,000 clones, 70% to 90% seen once. The sequences come from peripheral blood, collected in a trial of Ad26.COV2.S vaccine versus placebo. Receptor source: a person between 18 and 65 years old who received the Ad26.COV2.S COVID-19 vaccine or a placebo.

The chain couples TRBV5-8 to TRBJ2-1; the D is unclear. Germline CDR1 is SGHTS and CDR2 is YDEGEE. The V end was cut by 2 bases, the J end by 4 bases, with 7 bases between. The CDR3 consists of 13 residues. This chain's CDR3 is CASSFSLYNEQFF. The DNA of the CDR3 is TGTGCCAGCAGCTTTTCTTTATACAATGAGCAGTTCTTC.

V is TRBV27 and J is TRBJ2-7; D is uncertain. Trimming took 7 bases from V and 2 from J, leaving 12 bases between them. Germline V gives CDR1 MNHEY, CDR2 SMNVEV (reference sequence). The CDR3 length is 13 residues. In DNA form, the CDR3 reads TGTGCCAGCAAATCAGGAGTTACCTACGAGCAGTACTTC. Its translation: CASKSGVTYEQYF.

This chain links TRBV10-1 with TRBJ2-5; tentative D call: TRBD2 (7 bases). V was clipped by 0 bases and J by 4 bases, with 18 bases between them. The CDR3 is 17 amino acids. The germline CDR1 and CDR2 sequences are WNHNN and SYGVQD (reference sequence). Here the CDR3 DNA reads TGCGCCAGCAGTGAGTCCGGGCTCGGGGGAGGGGGAGAGACCCAGTACTTC. This codes for CASSESGLGGGGETQYF.

The count of this clone is one. The CDR3 loop reads CASSQEARDEQYF. The DNA of the CDR3 is TGTGCCAGCAGCCAAGAGGCCCGGGACGAGCAGTACTTC. This sequence joins TRBV3-1 (or the pseudogene TRBV3-2) and TRBJ2-7, with D unclear. The CDR3 spans 13 residues. The germline gives CDR1 LGHDT, CDR2 YNNKEL (reference sequence). With 0 bases removed from V and 5 bases from J, the gap between germline ends came to 8 bases.

The V gene is TRBV18, the J gene TRBJ2-3, with TRBD1 matching over 9 bases. Trimming at V came to 5 bases and at J to 4 bases, leaving 7 bases not matched to a gene. This CDR3 comprises 15 residues. Per germline, CDR1 KGHSH and CDR2 LQKENI. CDR3 loop: CASSVATGGPDTQYF. CDR3 in DNA: TGTGCCAGCTCAGTCGCGACAGGGGGGCCAGATACGCAGTATTTT.

The CDR3 DNA reads TGTGCCAGCAGTTCCAGACAGGGCGCCTATGGCTACACCTTC. Protein sequence: CASSSRQGAYGYTF. This chain connects TRBV6-5 to TRBJ1-2, with 7 bases that match TRBD1. Per the germline V gene, CDR1 is MNHEY and CDR2 is SVGAGI. CDR3 length equals 14 residues. V shed 4 bases and J 4 bases; nucleotides not matched to a gene: 6.

This chain links TRBV5-1 with TRBJ1-2; D remains ambiguous. This CDR3 region has 14 residues. The V gene lost 4 bases and the J gene lost 4 bases, with 14 bases spanning the gap. The germline V gene has CDR1 SGHRS and CDR2 YFSETQ. CDR3 sequence reads: CASSVDEVPYGYTF. CDR3 nucleotide sequence: TGCGCCAGCAGCGTGGACGAAGTCCCCTATGGCTACACCTTC.

The rearrangement joins TRBV12-3 or TRBV12-4 to TRBJ2-1; D not resolved. The CDR3 runs to 13 residues. Trimming took 10 bases from V and 5 from J, leaving 15 bases between them. CDR3 sequence: CATHPSTNNEQFF. DNA for the CDR3: TGTGCCACACACCCTTCTACGAACAATGAGCAGTTCTTC.

The rearrangement links TRBV7-9 to TRBJ2-5; the match to TRBD1 covers 9 bases. The V and J ends lost 0 bases and 6 bases, in that order; junction bases with no gene match: 5. This CDR3 has 15 residues. The germline gives CDR1 SEHNR, CDR2 FQNEAQ (reference sequence). The CDR3 coding sequence is TGTGCCAGCAGCTTAGCAGGGACAGGGCTGAAGACCCAGTACTTC. This translates into CASSLAGTGLKTQYF.

This chain links TRBV11-3 with TRBJ1-1; perhaps TRBD1 as D (6 bases). The CDR3 contains 12 residues. CDR1 and CDR2 (germline): SGHNT, YENEEA. V was shortened by 1 base and J by 8 bases, with 8 bases between the two germline ends. CDR3 DNA: TGTGCCAGCAGCTTAGTAGGGGGAGAAGCTTTCTTT. Its translation is CASSLVGGEAFF.

In DNA form, the CDR3 reads TGTGCCAGCAGCCAACTTAGGGAAAAACTGTTTTTT. It specifies CASSQLREKLFF. The chain employs TRBV3-1 (or the pseudogene TRBV3-2) and TRBJ1-4, with D uncertain. Deletions cut 2 bases from V and 8 bases from J, with 6 bases between. The germline gives CDR1 LGHDT, CDR2 YNNKEL (reference sequence). CDR3 length: 12 residues.

The chain combines TRBV30 with TRBJ2-2; TRBD1 is a possible D gene (5 bases). This CDR3 region has 15 residues. Trimming removed 0 bases from V and 2 bases from J, with 10 bases in between. CDR1 is GTSNPN, CDR2 SVGIG, per germline (reference sequence). This chain's CDR3 is CAWSVVGHNTGELFF. CDR3 coding DNA: TGTGCCTGGAGTGTAGTAGGACACAACACCGGGGAGCTGTTTTTT.

This clone appeared once. The rearrangement links TRBV5-1 to TRBJ2-3; D is possibly TRBD1 (6 bases). Trimming removed 4 bases from V and 6 bases from J, with 9 bases in between. There are 12 residues in the CDR3. Germline-derived CDR1 and CDR2 are SGHRS and YFSETQ. The CDR3 region is CASSADRDTQYF. The CDR3 DNA reads as TGCGCCAGCAGCGCCGACAGGGATACGCAGTATTTT. Filled out from reference TRBV5-1 and TRBJ2-3, the complete variable domain reads KAGVTQTPRYLIKTRGQQVTLSCSPISGHRSVSWYQQTPGQGLQFLFEYFSETQRNKGNFPGRFSGRQFSNSRSEMNVSTLELGDSALYLCASSADRDTQYFGPGTRLTVL.

The V and J genes are TRBV27 and TRBJ1-2; maybe TRBD1 (5 bases). Germline CDR1 reads MNHEY; CDR2 reads SMNVEV (reference sequence). V dropped 5 bases and J dropped 1 base, with 11 bases sitting between them. CDR3 size: 14 residues. In DNA, the CDR3 is TGTGCCAGCAGTCCAGGGCCCATTAACTATGGCTACACCTTC. Its translation: CASSPGPINYGYTF.

This clone turned up a few times. This chain connects TRBV6-5 to TRBJ2-7; 7 nucleotides match TRBD1. From germline, CDR1 is MNHEY and CDR2 SVGAGI. The CDR3 spans 11 residues. The trim removed 4 bases at V and 6 bases at J, leaving 0 bases unmatched. The CDR3: CASSSGGEQYF. The CDR3 DNA reads as TGTGCCAGCAGTTCAGGGGGCGAGCAGTACTTC.

This clone appeared once. The V call is TRBV7-6, the J call TRBJ2-7; TRBD1 matches at 9 bases. CDR1 and CDR2 (germline): SGHVS, FNYEAQ. CDR3 length equals 17 residues. Germline trimming cut 3 bases from V and 3 bases from J; bases unmatched to any gene: 12. CDR3 amino acids: CASSLRIPGQGSYEQYF. The CDR3 DNA follows: TGTGCCAGCAGCTTGCGTATTCCGGGACAGGGAAGCTACGAGCAGTACTTC.

The gene calls are TRBV7-9 and TRBJ1-4; 8 bases fit TRBD1. In germline, CDR1 is SEHNR, CDR2 FQNEAQ (reference sequence). The CDR3 totals 15 residues. V was clipped by 2 bases and J by 8 bases; unmatched bases: 7. CDR3 sequence reads: CASSLQGAVGEKLFF. The CDR3 coding sequence is TGTGCCAGCAGCTTACAGGGGGCGGTTGGGGAAAAACTGTTTTTT.

This clone was seen just once. V and J are TRBV27 and TRBJ2-1, with 8 bases identical to TRBD2. Trimming took 8 bases from V and 7 from J; bases not matched to a gene: 7. The CDR3 has 13 residues. Germline CDR1 MNHEY, CDR2 SMNVEV (reference sequence). The CDR3 nucleotides read TGTGCCAGCGGGCTAAGCGGGAGAAATGAGCAGTTCTTC. Protein product: CASGLSGRNEQFF.

This clone came up a few times. V gene TRBV3-1 (or the pseudogene TRBV3-2) combines with J gene TRBJ1-4, with 9 bases lining up with TRBD1. The CDR3 covers 14 residues. The junction had 9 bases not matched to a gene; V was cut back by 5 bases and J by 11 bases. Germline lookup yields CDR1 LGHDT and CDR2 YNNKEL (reference sequence). Written as DNA, the CDR3 is TGTGCCAGCAGCTGGGACAGGGCGGTTGGGAAACTGTTTTTT. Amino acids: CASSWDRAVGKLFF.

The chain is built from TRBV27 and TRBJ2-7; D is possibly TRBD1 (6 bases). V was pared by 6 bases and J by 3 bases, with 15 bases between. The CDR3 has 14 amino acids. Germline loops: CDR1 MNHEY, CDR2 SMNVEV (reference sequence). CDR3: CASRTISDSYEQYF. The CDR3 DNA sequence: TGTGCCAGCAGGACGATTTCGGACAGCTACGAGCAGTACTTC.

The gene calls are TRBV11-3 and TRBJ2-3; D is unclear. The CDR3 contains 13 residues. The ends were cut back, 6 bases at V and 4 bases at J, with 11 bases in the middle. Germline V CDR1 and CDR2: SGHNT, YENEEA. The CDR3 DNA sequence: TGTGCCAGCAGTCCCTCGGCAGCAGATACGCAGTATTTT. This encodes CASSPSAADTQYF.

This clone appeared a single time. The sample contains more than one DNA sequence encoding this CDR3. The chain links TRBV19 to TRBJ2-1, with D uncertain. V was clipped by 3 bases and J by 3 bases, with 0 bases between them. Germline CDR1 LNHDA, CDR2 SQIVND (reference sequence). The CDR3 is made up of 11 amino acids. DNA of the CDR3: TGTGCCAGTAGTATCTACAATGAGCAGTTCTTC. Translated, it gives CASSIYNEQFF.

The chain recombines TRBV4-3 with TRBJ1-1, with no clear D. CDR3 size: 14 residues. Germline values: CDR1 LGHNA, CDR2 YSLEER. V was pared by 1 base and J by 4 bases, with 10 bases between. As DNA, the CDR3 is TGCGCCAGCAGCCAAGTTCGCAGCACCACTGAAGCTTTCTTT. Amino acid sequence: CASSQVRSTTEAFF.

This clone was seen a single time. The V gene is TRBV5-1, the J gene TRBJ2-1, with D unresolved. There are 12 residues in the CDR3. Trimming took off 4 bases at V and 8 bases at J, with 10 bases between the two ends. Germline V lookup: CDR1 SGHRS, CDR2 YFSETQ. Here the CDR3 reads CASSRAGHEQFF. CDR3 in DNA: TGCGCCAGCAGCCGGGCAGGCCATGAGCAGTTCTTC.

Only a few counts were recorded for this clone. The chain carries TRBV5-1 and TRBJ2-5; D is unresolved. This CDR3 has 13 residues. Per germline, CDR1 SGHRS and CDR2 YFSETQ. Trimming took 4 bases from V and 1 from J, leaving 8 bases between them. The CDR3 sequence: CASSLILQETQYF. CDR3 in DNA: TGCGCCAGCAGCCTCATTCTCCAAGAGACCCAGTACTTC.

This clone came up once. The chain employs TRBV24-1 and TRBJ2-1; TRBD2 matches at 10 bases. The ends lost 3 bases at V and 0 bases at J; junction bases unmatched: 10. This CDR3 spans 19 amino acids. CDR1 and CDR2 from the germline V gene are KGHDR and SFDVKD. CDR3: CATSDPSGSPASSYNEQFF. The DNA for the CDR3 is TGTGCCACCAGTGATCCTAGCGGGAGCCCCGCCAGCTCCTACAATGAGCAGTTCTTC.

This sequence joins TRBV7-3 and TRBJ2-2; D ambiguous. With 0 bases removed from V and 3 bases from J, the gap between germline ends came to 2 bases. In germline, CDR1 is SGHTA, CDR2 FQGTGA. The CDR3 spans 13 residues. CDR3 coding DNA: TGTGCCAGCAGCTTAACCTACACCGGGGAGCTGTTTTTT. Its protein is CASSLTYTGELFF.

V usage is TRBV12-3 or TRBV12-4 and J usage is TRBJ1-5; 7 nucleotides line up with TRBD1. The V and J ends lost 3 bases and 12 bases, in that order; junction bases with no gene match: 8. The length of the CDR3 is 13 residues. The DNA for the CDR3 is TGTGCCAGCAGTTTTTCGCAGGGGGTCCGCCAGCATTTT. Its protein product is CASSFSQGVRQHF.